Shown below are 5 T cell receptor beta chains from a single sample sequenced in a study of T-cell reconstitution after alpha-beta-depleted transplantation in children. Preparation of the TCRbeta library used unique molecular identifiers. One entry per CDR3 protein results from TCRdb running MiXCR on the PCR reads. The table lists around 250,000 distinct CDR3 sequences, 8.2% of them singletons, with about 6.4% in the top ten. The sample in question was PBMCs, mostly from graft donor cells, obtained 180 days after TCRalphabeta/CD19-depleted stem cell transplant. The receptors were gathered from a male patient younger than 18 who had a stem cell transplant for acute lymphoblastic leukemia, so the T cells may come from the graft donor.

This clonotype came up many times. The chain is built from TRBV9 and TRBJ2-2; TRBD2 aligns across 8 bases. Germline CDR1 and CDR2: SGDLS and YYNGEE. The CDR3 has 13 amino acids. With V trimmed by 3 bases and J by 5 bases, 0 bases remained unmatched. CDR3 bases: TGTGCCAGCAGCGCTAGCGGGACCGGGGAGCTGTTTTTT. Its protein product is CASSASGTGELFF.

In this sample, this clonotype turned up many times. This chain joins TRBV7-9 and TRBJ2-3, with no clear D. The V gene lost 3 bases and the J gene lost 0 bases, with 10 bases spanning the gap. Germline CDR1 reads SEHNR; CDR2 reads FQNEAQ (reference sequence). The CDR3 contains 15 residues. This CDR3 reads CASSFPITSTDTQYF. CDR3 sequence (DNA): TGTGCCAGCAGCTTCCCGATCACTAGCACAGATACGCAGTATTTT.

This clonotype occurred many times. The chain joins TRBV29-1 to TRBJ2-1; D is perhaps TRBD1 or TRBD2 (5 bases each). The CDR3 is 11 amino acids. From germline, CDR1 is SQVTM and CDR2 ANQGSEA. V lost 6 bases to trimming and J lost 10 bases, with 13 bases between them. CDR3 protein: CSVARGPEQFF. Here the CDR3 DNA reads TGCAGCGTCGCGAGGGGCCCGGAGCAGTTCTTC.

The table lists this clonotype with many counts. The V and J genes are TRBV3-1 and TRBJ1-2, with TRBD1 as a possible D gene (5 bases). The CDR3 consists of 17 residues. V lost 1 base and J 8 bases, leaving 23 bases between the germline ends. CDR1 is LGHDT and CDR2 is YNNKEL in the germline V gene (reference sequence). This CDR3 is CASSQVWAGEGLRGYTF. The CDR3, as DNA: TGTGCCAGCAGCCAAGTCTGGGCCGGCGAGGGACTGAGGGGCTACACCTTC. Variable domain in full (rest from reference TRBV3-1 and TRBJ1-2): DTAVSQTPKYLVTQMGNDKSIKCEQNLGHDTMYWYKQDSKKFLKIMFSYNNKELIINETVPNRFSPKSPDKAHLNLHINSLELGDSAVYFCASSQVWAGEGLRGYTFGSGTRLTVV.

This clonotype was seen ten or more times. The CDR3, as DNA: TGCAGTGCTAGCCGCAGGGGCGGGAAAGATACGCAGTATTTT. It specifies CSASRRGGKDTQYF. V is TRBV20-1 and J is TRBJ2-3, with D perhaps TRBD1 or TRBD2 (6 bases each). This CDR3 spans 14 amino acids. CDR1 is DFQATT and CDR2 is SNEGSKA in the germline V gene (reference sequence). Trimming took off 3 bases at V and 5 bases at J, with 15 bases between the two ends.